The 9 T cell receptor beta chains presented below share a single source sample, sequenced in a study of OX40 agonist ivuxolimab in advanced cancers. Generated by immunoSEQ multiplex PCR, the TCRdb table keeps only in-frame clones and is missing some. In the table there are some 80,000 clones, 94% of which are singletons. Material: CD4+ or CD8+ T cells sorted from blood, obtained in a trial of the OX40 agonist ivuxolimab. These receptors all come from an adult with an advanced solid tumor such as melanoma, head and neck, liver or kidney cancer.

V is TRBV18 and J is TRBJ2-3; D is perhaps TRBD1 or TRBD2 (5 bases each). Germline CDR1 reads KGHSH; CDR2 reads LQKENI. The V end lost 2 bases, the J end lost 7 bases, and 16 bases lay between the germline ends. This CDR3 contains 15 residues. The CDR3: CASSPADDGTNTQYF. The CDR3 nucleotides read TGTGCCAGCTCACCAGCCGACGACGGGACGAATACGCAGTATTTT.

The chain uses TRBV7-2 and TRBJ2-7, with 10 bases identical to TRBD2. V lost 11 bases, J lost 5 bases, and 18 bases stayed unmatched. The germline gives CDR1 SGHTA, CDR2 FQGNSA. This CDR3 is built from 16 residues. CDR3 residues: CASEGASGSITDEQYF. The CDR3 DNA is TGTGCCTCGGAGGGGGCTAGCGGGAGTATAACGGACGAGCAGTACTTC.

J is TRBJ2-1 and V is TRBV28, with 9 bases that match TRBD2. Germline loops: CDR1 MDHEN, CDR2 SYDVKM. The CDR3 extends over 16 amino acids. J gave up 4 bases and V 5 bases, and 9 bases lay outside the gene matches. The CDR3 nucleotides read TGTGCCAGCAGTCTAAGGGCGGGAGGGCCGTACAATGAGCAGTTCTTC. Translating it yields CASSLRAGGPYNEQFF.

The chain carries TRBV10-1 and TRBJ2-7; no clear D gene. V shed 6 bases and J shed 2 bases, with 11 bases lying between them. Germline V CDR1 and CDR2: WNHNN, SYGVQD (reference sequence). The CDR3 loop spans 13 amino acids. The CDR3 loop is CASSDGLTYEQYF. The CDR3, as DNA: TGCGCCAGCAGCGATGGGTTAACCTACGAGCAGTACTTC.

The J gene is TRBJ2-2, the V gene TRBV9, with 11 nucleotides matching TRBD1. CDR3 length: 17 residues. The junction had 5 bases not matched to a gene; V was cut back by 1 base and J by 3 bases. Germline CDR1 and CDR2: SGDLS and YYNGEE. CDR3 residues: CASSVRADRGHTGELFF. CDR3 nucleotide sequence: TGTGCCAGCAGCGTAAGGGCGGACAGGGGGCACACCGGGGAGCTGTTTTTT. The full variable domain, rest sourced from reference TRBV9 and TRBJ2-2, is DSGVTQTPKHLITATGQRVTLRCSPRSGDLSVYWYQQSLDQGLQFLIQYYNGEERAKGNILERFSAQQFPDLHSELNLSSLELGDSALYFCASSVRADRGHTGELFFGEGSRLTVL.

The gene calls are TRBV7-9 and TRBJ2-1; 9 bases match TRBD1. This CDR3 is built from 16 residues. V shed 5 bases and J 8 bases; nucleotides not matched to a gene: 13. Per germline, CDR1 SEHNR and CDR2 FQNEAQ (reference sequence). CDR3 protein: CASSETRDRAGHEQFF. The CDR3 coding sequence is TGTGCCAGCAGCGAAACCCGGGACAGGGCAGGTCATGAGCAGTTCTTC.

V is TRBV5-1 and J is TRBJ1-5, with D unresolved. The CDR3 is made up of 14 amino acids. Germline-derived CDR1 and CDR2 are SGHRS and YFSETQ. Trimming stripped 2 bases from V and 0 bases from J, with 6 bases between. The CDR3 region is CASSLGYSNQPQHF. The CDR3 region has the DNA TGCGCCAGCAGCTTAGGGTATAGCAATCAGCCCCAGCATTTT.

The chain combines TRBV19 with TRBJ1-1; the D is unclear. CDR3 length: 15 amino acids. The germline V gene has CDR1 LNHDA and CDR2 SQIVND (reference sequence). The V end lost 6 bases, the J end lost 0 bases, and 14 bases lay between the germline ends. CDR3 in DNA: TGTGCCAGTAGCCGACGTTGGACGATGAACACTGAAGCTTTCTTT. Residues: CASSRRWTMNTEAFF.

The rearrangement uses TRBV4-1 and TRBJ2-1; D possibly corresponds to TRBD2 (7 bases). The CDR3 totals 14 residues. Trimming removed 7 bases from V and 6 bases from J, with 16 bases in between. Germline V gives CDR1 MGHRA, CDR2 YSYEKL. In DNA, the CDR3 is TGCGCCAGCACGGGGGGCGGGGGAGGCAATGAGCAGTTCTTC. As protein: CASTGGGGGNEQFF.